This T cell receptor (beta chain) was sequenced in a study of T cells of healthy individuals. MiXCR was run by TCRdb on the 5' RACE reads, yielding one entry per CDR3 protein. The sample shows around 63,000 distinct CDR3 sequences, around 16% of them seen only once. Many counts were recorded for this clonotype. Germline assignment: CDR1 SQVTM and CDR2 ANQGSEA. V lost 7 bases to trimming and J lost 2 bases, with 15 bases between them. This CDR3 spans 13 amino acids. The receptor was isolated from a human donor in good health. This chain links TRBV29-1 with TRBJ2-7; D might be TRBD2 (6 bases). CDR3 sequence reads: CSGSLGGTYEQYF. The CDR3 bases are TGCAGCGGCTCCCTGGGCGGGACCTACGAGCAGTACTTC.